The sequence of this TCR beta chain was determined in a study of blood T cell repertoires in COVID-19. Across the study: Samples representing acute and convalescent COVID-19 were sourced from the United States, Italy and Spain.

Measured with immunoSEQ multiplex PCR; TCRdb has only the in-frame clones, and not every one. The profile shows roughly 300,000 clones, about nine tenths of them singletons. Residents of about two dozen US areas, aged roughly 18 to 95 years, made up the participants. Clinical histories supplied by participants themselves formed the basis of cohort assignment. The material sequenced was PBMCs or T cells enriched from blood (not recorded which). The receptor comes from a woman between 18 and 30 years old who had recovered from COVID-19.

The CDR3: CSANRGSEQYF. The CDR3 bases are TGCAGCGCCAACAGGGGTTCCGAGCAGTACTTC. The gene calls are TRBV29-1 and TRBJ2-7, with 7 bases aligning to TRBD1. The CDR3 is 11 residues long. Germline CDR1 SQVTM, CDR2 ANQGSEA. Trimming removed 7 bases from V and 6 bases from J; junction bases left unmatched: 6.